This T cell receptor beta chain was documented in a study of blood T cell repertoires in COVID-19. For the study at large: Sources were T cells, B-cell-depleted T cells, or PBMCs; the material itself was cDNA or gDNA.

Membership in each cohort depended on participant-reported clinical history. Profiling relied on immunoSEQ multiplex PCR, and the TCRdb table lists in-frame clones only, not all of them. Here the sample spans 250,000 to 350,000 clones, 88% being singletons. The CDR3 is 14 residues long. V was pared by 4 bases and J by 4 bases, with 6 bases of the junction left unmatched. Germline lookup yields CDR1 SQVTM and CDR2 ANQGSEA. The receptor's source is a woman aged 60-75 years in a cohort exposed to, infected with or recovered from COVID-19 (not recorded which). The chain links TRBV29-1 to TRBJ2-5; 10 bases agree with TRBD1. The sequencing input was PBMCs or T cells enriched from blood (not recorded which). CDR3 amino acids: CSVAYGTGAETQYF. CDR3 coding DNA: TGCAGCGTTGCCTACGGGACAGGGGCAGAGACCCAGTACTTC.